The rows below give T cell receptor beta chains drawn from one sample of a study of OX40 agonist ivuxolimab in advanced cancers. The assay was immunoSEQ multiplex PCR, and TCRdb's table has in-frame clones only and misses some. The table lists under 70,000 clones, roughly 85% of them singletons. The material was CD4+ or CD8+ T cells sorted from blood, obtained in a trial of the OX40 agonist ivuxolimab. The receptor source for this set is an adult with an advanced solid tumor such as melanoma, head and neck, liver or kidney cancer. Both conserved end residues are part of each CDR3. A D gene is named only where the DNA matches it firmly. Some rows have no size entry. The others give once, few or many, or a class for an expanded clone.

clone size: .
D gene: .
J gene: TRBJ2-7
V gene: TRBV11-2
CDR3 protein: CASSLAGVYEQYF
CDR3 DNA: TGTGCCAGCAGCTTAGCGGGGGTCTACGAGCAGTACTTC

clone size: once
D gene: .
J gene: TRBJ2-3
V gene: TRBV5-6
CDR3 protein: CASTVLAGHTDTQYF
CDR3 DNA: TGTGCCAGCACCGTGTTGGCGGGCCACACAGATACGCAGTATTTT

clone size: .
D gene: .
J gene: TRBJ1-1
V gene: TRBV2
CDR3 protein: CASSSDRVTEAFF
CDR3 DNA: TGTGCCAGCAGTTCTGACAGAGTCACTGAAGCTTTCTTT

clone size: .
D gene: .
J gene: TRBJ2-7
V gene: TRBV7-2
CDR3 protein: CASSLRDSLYEQYF
CDR3 DNA: TGTGCCAGCAGCTTAAGGGACTCACTCTACGAGCAGTACTTC

clone size: .
D gene: TRBD1
J gene: TRBJ2-7
V gene: TRBV7-9
CDR3 protein: CASSDSGTGVHEQYF
CDR3 DNA: TGTGCCAGCAGCGACTCCGGGACAGGGGTTCACGAGCAGTACTTC

clone size: .
D gene: TRBD1
J gene: TRBJ2-3
V gene: TRBV11-1
CDR3 protein: CASSLVTGGPDTQYF
CDR3 DNA: TGTGCCAGCAGCTTAGTCACAGGGGGGCCGGATACGCAGTATTTT

clone size: once
D gene: TRBD2
J gene: TRBJ2-7
V gene: TRBV30
CDR3 protein: CAWSTSGNPTYEQYF
CDR3 DNA: TGTGCCTGGAGTACTAGCGGGAATCCCACCTACGAGCAGTACTTC

clone size: .
D gene: TRBD1
J gene: TRBJ2-3
V gene: TRBV7-9
CDR3 protein: CASSLRQGAIDTQYF
CDR3 DNA: TGTGCCAGCAGCTTAAGGCAGGGGGCGATAGATACGCAGTATTTT

clone size: .
D gene: TRBD2
J gene: TRBJ2-3
V gene: TRBV6-1
CDR3 protein: CASILAGGRGTQYF
CDR3 DNA: TGTGCCAGCATACTAGCGGGGGGGCGGGGTACGCAGTATTTT

clone size: few
D gene: .
J gene: TRBJ2-2
V gene: TRBV30
CDR3 protein: CAWGPVDGHPNTGELFF
CDR3 DNA: TGTGCCTGGGGGCCGGTGGACGGACATCCGAACACCGGGGAGCTGTTTTTT

clone size: .
D gene: TRBD1
J gene: TRBJ2-4
V gene: TRBV2
CDR3 protein: CASSERGLIGWAKNIQYF
CDR3 DNA: TGTGCCAGCAGTGAGAGGGGGCTCATTGGGTGGGCCAAAAACATTCAGTACTTC

clone size: .
D gene: TRBD1
J gene: TRBJ2-7
V gene: TRBV2
CDR3 protein: CASSEEGQGAQEQYF
CDR3 DNA: TGTGCCAGCAGTGAGGAAGGACAGGGGGCGCAAGAGCAGTACTTC

clone size: .
D gene: .
J gene: TRBJ1-6
V gene: TRBV5-1
CDR3 protein: CASSLDGGQSNSPLHF
CDR3 DNA: TGCGCCAGCAGCCTGGACGGGGGGCAGTCTAATTCACCCCTCCACTTT

clone size: .
D gene: TRBD1
J gene: TRBJ1-1
V gene: TRBV11-3
CDR3 protein: CASSSSRQGGTEAFF
CDR3 DNA: TGTGCCAGCAGCTCCTCCCGACAGGGCGGGACTGAAGCTTTCTTT

clone size: .
D gene: .
J gene: TRBJ1-4
V gene: TRBV2
CDR3 protein: CATQGLPNEKLFF
CDR3 DNA: TGTGCCACCCAGGGTCTGCCTAATGAAAAACTGTTTTTT

clone size: once
D gene: TRBD2
J gene: TRBJ2-3
V gene: TRBV4-1
CDR3 protein: CASSPSFSGESQDTQYF
CDR3 DNA: TGCGCCAGCAGCCCATCTTTTAGCGGGGAGTCCCAAGATACGCAGTATTTT

clone size: .
D gene: .
J gene: TRBJ1-5
V gene: TRBV4-1
CDR3 protein: CASSPGLGVGDQPQHF
CDR3 DNA: TGCGCCAGCAGCCCAGGTTTGGGGGTAGGGGACCAGCCCCAGCATTTT

clone size: few
D gene: TRBD2
J gene: TRBJ2-2
V gene: TRBV19
CDR3 protein: CASSIRRDYGELFF
CDR3 DNA: TGTGCCAGTAGTATTCGGCGGGACTACGGGGAGCTGTTTTTT

clone size: .
D gene: TRBD2
J gene: TRBJ2-7
V gene: TRBV28
CDR3 protein: CASSLGSASGYEQYF
CDR3 DNA: TGTGCCAGCAGTTTAGGGTCGGCTAGCGGCTACGAGCAGTACTTC

clone size: .
D gene: .
J gene: TRBJ1-5
V gene: TRBV19
CDR3 protein: CASSMGIYSNQPQHF
CDR3 DNA: TGTGCCAGTAGTATGGGGATTTATAGCAATCAGCCCCAGCATTTT

clone size: .
D gene: .
J gene: TRBJ1-5
V gene: TRBV10-3
CDR3 protein: CAISEGDQPQHF
CDR3 DNA: TGTGCCATCAGTGAGGGGGATCAGCCCCAGCATTTT

clone size: .
D gene: TRBD1
J gene: TRBJ2-2
V gene: TRBV19
CDR3 protein: CASSKEGGQGGTGELFF
CDR3 DNA: TGTGCCAGTAGTAAAGAGGGCGGACAGGGAGGCACCGGGGAGCTGTTTTTT

clone size: .
D gene: .
J gene: TRBJ1-4
V gene: TRBV6-4
CDR3 protein: CAGPSRKGKTVF
CDR3 DNA: TGTGCCGGCCCCTCAAGGAAGGGAAAAACTGTTTTT